This T cell receptor beta chain was identified in a study of T cell repertoires in aging, cancer and after chemotherapy. This clonotype showed up just once. The template was genomic DNA from peripheral blood, not RNA. TRB rearrangements spanning V, D and J were amplified using mixed TRB-A/B primers. TCRdb fed the multiplex PCR reads into MiXCR, producing one record per CDR3 protein. The sample has some 20,000 distinct CDR3 sequences; 35% to 40% are singletons. CDR1 is SGHTA, CDR2 FQGNSA, per germline. The CDR3 has 14 residues. Trimming stripped 7 bases from V and 5 bases from J, with 17 bases between. The chain couples TRBV7-2 to TRBJ1-1; no clear D gene. The sequenced sample was blood. The TCR was taken from a human donor with a solid tumor. The CDR3 loop reads CASNGGRGWTEAFF. DNA of the CDR3: TGTGCCAGCAATGGAGGCCGAGGATGGACTGAAGCTTTCTTT. The full variable domain, its missing parts supplied by reference TRBV7-2 and TRBJ1-1, is GAGVSQSPSNKVTEKGKDVELRCDPISGHTALYWYRQSLGQGLEFLIYFQGNSAPDKSGLPSDRFSAERTGGSVSTLTIQRTQQEDSAVYLCASNGGRGWTEAFFGQGTRLTVV.